The 27 T cell receptor beta chains below all came from one sample that was sequenced in a study of CD8 T cell repertoires and HIV-1 epitope variants. Their antigen targets remain unknown. This table comes from immunoSEQ multiplex PCR, and its TCRdb copy is limited to in-frame clones, with some not included. Among some 5,700 clones listed, 67% were seen once. The sequencing input was cultured CD8+ T cells derived from PBMCs. The origin of the receptors is a male donor with HIV.

The chain couples TRBV11-3 to TRBJ1-4, with no clear D. V was clipped by 1 base and J by 8 bases, with 14 bases between them. The CDR3 length is 15 residues. Germline CDR1 reads SGHNT; CDR2 reads YENEEA. The CDR3 DNA sequence: TGTGCCAGCAGCTTAGGTAACAGAGAGCGGGAAAAACTGTTTTTT. This sequence encodes CASSLGNREREKLFF.

The chain combines TRBV6-6 with TRBJ2-7, with 11 bases aligning to TRBD2. The CDR3 covers 15 residues. Germline V gene lookup returns CDR1 MNHNY and CDR2 SVGAGI (reference sequence). J was trimmed by 7 bases and V by 5 bases; bases with no gene match: 10. CDR3 residues: CASSGGLAAVGEQYF. The CDR3 nucleotides are TGTGCCAGCAGTGGGGGACTAGCGGCTGTGGGGGAGCAGTACTTC.

This chain links TRBV6-6 with TRBJ2-7, with TRBD2 as a possible D gene (5 bases). Trimming cost V 4 bases and J 2 bases, with 6 bases left between them. Germline V gives CDR1 MNHNY, CDR2 SVGAGI (reference sequence). This CDR3 spans 12 amino acids. The CDR3: CASSLGAYEQYF. DNA of the CDR3: TGTGCCAGCAGTTTGGGAGCCTACGAGCAGTACTTC.

Sample share makes this clone hyperexpanded. The genes are TRBV4-3 and TRBJ2-7; TRBD2 is a possible D gene (6 bases). V shed 0 bases and J shed 0 bases, with 21 bases lying between them. The CDR3 is made up of 19 amino acids. Germline V gene data show CDR1 as LGHNA and CDR2 as YSLEER. CDR3: CASSQEPGAGALSSYEQYF. The CDR3 DNA reads TGCGCCAGCAGCCAAGAGCCGGGAGCGGGCGCCCTGAGCTCCTACGAGCAGTACTTC.

The chain links TRBV5-1 to TRBJ2-5, with D maybe TRBD2 (5 bases). In germline, CDR1 is SGHRS, CDR2 YFSETQ. The V end lost 0 bases, the J end lost 5 bases, and 5 bases lay between the germline ends. CDR3 length equals 12 residues. Written as DNA, the CDR3 is TGCGCCAGCAGCTTGGCGGGGGAGACCCAGTACTTC. This gives the protein CASSLAGETQYF.

The chain carries TRBV4-3 and TRBJ2-7; 8 bases map to TRBD1. V shed 4 bases and J 0 bases; nucleotides not matched to a gene: 5. Germline assignment: CDR1 LGHNA and CDR2 YSLEER. The length of the CDR3 is 15 residues. CDR3 protein: CASSPGTGLSYEQYF. The CDR3 nucleotides read TGCGCCAGCAGCCCCGGGACAGGCCTCTCCTACGAGCAGTACTTC.

This chain uses TRBV10-3 with TRBJ2-7, with D uncertain. Germline loops: CDR1 ENHRY, CDR2 SYGVKD. The CDR3 has 12 amino acids. The V end was cut by 10 bases, the J end by 2 bases, with 12 bases between. The CDR3 sequence is CATGTEPYEQYF. The DNA of the CDR3 is TGTGCCACCGGCACGGAGCCCTACGAGCAGTACTTC.

The chain couples TRBV28 to TRBJ2-1; 9 bases agree with TRBD2. Losses at the gene ends were 6 bases for V and 7 bases for J; bases not matched to a gene: 7. CDR1 is MDHEN, CDR2 SYDVKM, per germline. CDR3 length: 14 residues. The CDR3 nucleotides read TGTGCCAGCAGCTATATAGCGGGGGCTAATGAGCAGTTCTTC. This gives the protein CASSYIAGANEQFF.

This chain uses TRBV9 with TRBJ1-3; maybe TRBD1 (6 bases). Germline loops: CDR1 SGDLS, CDR2 YYNGEE. The CDR3 runs to 15 residues. Trimming took 5 bases from V and 0 from J, leaving 12 bases between them. The CDR3 region is CASSATGSSGNTIYF. DNA for the CDR3: TGTGCCAGCAGTGCTACAGGGAGCTCTGGAAACACCATATATTTT.

This clone was detected once. This chain uses TRBV11-2 with TRBJ2-1; no clear D gene. V was cut by 5 bases and J by 9 bases, with 11 bases left in between. Germline lookup yields CDR1 SGHAT and CDR2 FQNNGV. The CDR3 runs to 12 residues. CDR3 protein: CASSPGAFEQFF. The CDR3 DNA follows: TGTGCCAGCAGCCCAGGTGCGTTTGAGCAGTTCTTC.

V is TRBV6-6 and J is TRBJ1-1; a weak D match, TRBD1 (6 bases). Germline V CDR1 and CDR2: MNHNY, SVGAGI (reference sequence). The V end lost 0 bases, the J end lost 4 bases, and 12 bases lay between the germline ends. The CDR3 is made up of 15 amino acids. The CDR3 is CASSYSDSSVTEAFF. CDR3 nucleotides: TGTGCCAGCAGTTACTCGGACAGTTCAGTCACTGAAGCTTTCTTT.

V is TRBV19 and J is TRBJ1-1; no clear D. The germline CDR1 and CDR2 sequences are LNHDA and SQIVND (reference sequence). CDR3 size: 13 residues. V lost 4 bases and J lost 4, with 10 bases in between. DNA of the CDR3: TGTGCCAGTAGTACCTGGGGATCCACTGAAGCTTTCTTT. It is translated as CASSTWGSTEAFF.

CDR3 sequence reads: CASSEAVSGALSYNEQFF. CDR3 coding DNA: TGCGCCAGCAGTGAAGCCGTTAGCGGAGCCCTTTCCTACAATGAGCAGTTCTTC. V and J are TRBV10-1 and TRBJ2-1; tentatively, D is TRBD2 (6 bases). This CDR3 has 18 residues. Germline-derived CDR1 and CDR2 are WNHNN and SYGVQD (reference sequence). Trimming cost V 3 bases and J 1 base, with 19 bases left between them.

This clone occurred a few times. The rearrangement links TRBV10-3 to TRBJ2-7; a possible D gene is TRBD1 (5 bases). The CDR3 has 11 amino acids. V lost 10 bases, J lost 6 bases, and 13 bases lay in between. Germline lookup yields CDR1 ENHRY and CDR2 SYGVKD. CDR3 sequence: CATSDIAEQYF. CDR3 DNA: TGTGCCACGTCGGACATCGCCGAGCAGTACTTC.

This clone was counted between two and nine times. The chain joins TRBV6-6 to TRBJ2-7, with D possibly TRBD1 on 5 matching bases. The V end was cut by 5 bases, the J end by 2 bases, with 7 bases between. The CDR3 covers 12 residues. The germline CDR1 and CDR2 sequences are MNHNY and SVGAGI (reference sequence). CDR3 coding DNA: TGTGCCAGCAGTGACAGCGCCTACGAGCAGTACTTC. Protein product: CASSDSAYEQYF.

This chain links TRBV4-3 with TRBJ2-5; D may be TRBD2 (5 bases). Trimming removed 4 bases at V and 2 bases at J, with 8 bases between. CDR1 LGHNA and CDR2 YSLEER come from the germline V gene. The CDR3 sequence is 13 residues long. CDR3 amino acids: CASSPRLQETQYF. The CDR3 DNA reads TGCGCCAGCAGCCCTCGACTACAAGAGACCCAGTACTTC.

V usage is TRBV5-4 and J usage is TRBJ1-5; D perhaps matches TRBD1 (5 bases). Germline CDR1 and CDR2: SGHNT and YYREEE (reference sequence). The CDR3 is made up of 15 amino acids. Trimming left V 3 bases short and J 0 bases short, with 10 bases between. Here the CDR3 DNA reads TGTGCCAGCAGCTCGACAGAAGATAGCAATCAGCCCCAGCATTTT. As protein: CASSSTEDSNQPQHF.

The rearrangement links TRBV6-6 to TRBJ1-1, with D perhaps TRBD1 (6 bases). The length of the CDR3 is 12 residues. Germline V lookup: CDR1 MNHNY, CDR2 SVGAGI (reference sequence). Trimming left V 8 bases short and J 4 bases short, with 11 bases between. This CDR3 reads CASADSRTEAFF. The CDR3, as DNA: TGTGCCAGCGCGGACAGTCGCACTGAAGCTTTCTTT.

This chain links TRBV7-6 with TRBJ2-1; D is ambiguous. CDR3 size: 12 residues. CDR1 and CDR2 from the germline V gene are SGHVS and FNYEAQ. V was clipped by 5 bases and J by 7 bases, with 9 bases between them. The CDR3 coding sequence is TGTGCCAGCAGCCCCCTCTGGAATGAGCAGTTCTTC. Protein sequence: CASSPLWNEQFF.

The chain recombines TRBV6-5 with TRBJ2-5; 8 nucleotides align to TRBD1. Germline trimming cut 2 bases from V and 7 bases from J; bases unmatched to any gene: 6. Per germline, CDR1 MNHEY and CDR2 SVGAGI. This CDR3 has 14 residues. In nucleotides, the CDR3 is TGTGCCAGCAGTTACGACCAGGGGGCAGGGACCCAGTACTTC. This gives the protein CASSYDQGAGTQYF.

In its sample, this clone was seen a few times. This chain uses TRBV25-1 with TRBJ1-4; 7 bases match TRBD1. This CDR3 has 15 residues. V gave up 0 bases and J gave up 6 bases; unmatched junction bases: 4. Per germline, CDR1 MGHDK and CDR2 SYGVNS. This chain's CDR3 is CASSEYFRGDEKLFF. The CDR3 nucleotides are TGTGCCAGCAGTGAATACTTCAGGGGGGATGAAAAACTGTTTTTT.

This clone was found a few times. This chain links TRBV13 with TRBJ2-7; no firm D call. Germline CDR1 is PRHDT and CDR2 is FYEKMQ (reference sequence). V lost 5 bases, J lost 7 bases, and 24 bases lay in between. The length of the CDR3 is 16 residues. This chain's CDR3 is CASSRVRQAAVREQYF. The CDR3 DNA reads as TGTGCCAGCAGCCGCGTTCGACAAGCAGCCGTGCGGGAGCAGTACTTC. Full variable domain (outside the CDR3, taken from reference TRBV13 and TRBJ2-7): AAGVIQSPRHLIKEKRETATLKCYPIPRHDTVYWYQQGPGQDPQFLISFYEKMQSDKGSIPDRFSAQQFSDYHSELNMSSLELGDSALYFCASSRVRQAAVREQYFGPGTRLTVT.

Here the CDR3 reads CATSRERERDTQYF. The CDR3 DNA follows: TGTGCCACCAGCAGAGAGCGGGAGAGAGATACGCAGTATTTT. The genes are TRBV15 and TRBJ2-3, with 7 bases matching TRBD2. Germline V gives CDR1 LNHNV, CDR2 YYDKDF (reference sequence). J lost 5 bases, V lost 0 bases, and 2 bases had no gene match. This CDR3 is 14 amino acids long. Using reference TRBV15 and TRBJ2-3 for the parts outside the CDR3, the full variable domain is DAMVIQNPRYQVTQFGKPVTLSCSQTLNHNVMYWYQQKSSQAPKLLFHYYDKDFNNEADTPDNFQSRRPNTSFCFLDIRSPGLGDTAMYLCATSRERERDTQYFGPGTRLTVL.

This clone has just a few counts. The V gene is TRBV4-1, the J gene TRBJ1-2; D gene uncertain. The CDR3 covers 16 residues. V was pared by 0 bases and J by 3 bases, with 14 bases between. Germline V gene sequence: CDR1 MGHRA, CDR2 YSYEKL. The DNA of the CDR3 is TGCGCCAGCAGCCAAGATCCCGTCGAACTCGACTATGGCTACACCTTC. Protein product: CASSQDPVELDYGYTF.

This sequence joins TRBV11-3 and TRBJ2-3; weak D call: TRBD2 (5 bases). CDR1 and CDR2 from the germline V gene are SGHNT and YENEEA. V lost 1 base and J 2 bases, leaving 7 bases between the germline ends. The CDR3 covers 14 residues. For the CDR3, the DNA is TGTGCCAGCAGCTTAGGGAGGTCCACAGATACGCAGTATTTT. It translates to CASSLGRSTDTQYF.

This chain connects TRBV9 to TRBJ1-1, with 10 bases identical to TRBD1. The germline CDR1 and CDR2 sequences are SGDLS and YYNGEE. The CDR3 has 14 amino acids. The ends lost 5 bases at V and 2 bases at J; junction bases unmatched: 3. Here the CDR3 reads CASSQTGGNTEAFF. The CDR3 DNA reads as TGTGCCAGCAGTCAGACAGGGGGCAACACTGAAGCTTTCTTT.

The chain joins TRBV6-5 to TRBJ1-2, with a tentative D call TRBD1 (5 bases). Trimming removed 8 bases at V and 1 base at J, with 17 bases between. CDR3 length: 15 residues. The germline V gene encodes CDR1 MNHEY and CDR2 SVGAGI. CDR3 sequence reads: CASPALGEINYGYTF. Here the CDR3 DNA reads TGTGCCAGCCCGGCTTTAGGGGAAATTAACTATGGCTACACCTTC.